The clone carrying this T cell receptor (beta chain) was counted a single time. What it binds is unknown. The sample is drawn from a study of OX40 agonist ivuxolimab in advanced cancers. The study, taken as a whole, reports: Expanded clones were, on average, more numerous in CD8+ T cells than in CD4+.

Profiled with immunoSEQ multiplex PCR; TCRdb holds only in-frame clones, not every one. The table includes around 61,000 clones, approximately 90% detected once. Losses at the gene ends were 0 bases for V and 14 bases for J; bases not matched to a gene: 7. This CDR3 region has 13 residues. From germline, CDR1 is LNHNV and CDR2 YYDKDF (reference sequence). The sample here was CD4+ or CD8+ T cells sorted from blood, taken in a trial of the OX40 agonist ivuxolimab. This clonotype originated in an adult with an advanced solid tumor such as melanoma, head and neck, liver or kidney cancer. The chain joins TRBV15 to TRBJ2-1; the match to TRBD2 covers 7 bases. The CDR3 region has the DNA TGTGCCACCAGCAGAGATTTTACTAGCGAGGAGTTCTTC. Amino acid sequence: CATSRDFTSEEFF.